This T cell receptor (beta chain) was documented in a study of cytomegalovirus exposure and HLA in healthy donors. The CDR3 extends over 15 amino acids. From germline, CDR1 is MGHDK and CDR2 SYGVNS. The ends were cut back, 1 base at V and 3 bases at J, with 9 bases in the middle. The PCR used 60 Vbeta and 13 Jbeta primers. Sequencing used immunoSEQ multiplex PCR; TCRdb keeps in-frame clones, though not all of them. The sample lists around 38,000 clones, 66% occurring once. This TCR was sampled from a man aged 50-60 years in good health and CMV-seropositive. The chain is built from TRBV25-1 and TRBJ2-2; the D gene is possibly TRBD1 (5 bases). Source material: PBMCs. The CDR3 is CASSEFDRYTGELFF. As DNA, the CDR3 is TGTGCCAGCAGTGAATTTGACAGATACACCGGGGAGCTGTTTTTT.